This TCR beta chain derives from a study of shared clonotypes between healthy human individuals. Notes on the study in general: Generation probabilities were higher for clonotypes shared across all four sorted-subset donors than for unshared ones. Naive subsets usually exceeded memory subsets in estimated richness.

From germline, CDR1 is ENHRY and CDR2 SYGVKD. The V gene end was trimmed by 8 bases and the J gene end by 5 bases; junction bases not matched to a gene: 6. This CDR3 region has 13 residues. Those who donated, Caucasian adults without exception, all lived in Nashville, Tennessee. Some clones are missing from TCRdb's copy, which holds only in-frame ones; the method was immunoSEQ multiplex PCR. The repertoire holds 550,000 to 850,000 clones, with under 80% as singletons. This clone has just a few counts. The antigen remains unidentified. Sequenced: memory CD4+ T cells sorted from blood. Sample subset: CD45RA-negative fraction. This clonotype was obtained from a woman aged 30 to 39 in good health. V gene TRBV10-3 combines with J gene TRBJ2-1; the match to TRBD2 covers 7 bases. The CDR3 DNA sequence: TGTGCCATCGCGGCGGGAGTGAACAATGAGCAGTTCTTC. It specifies CAIAAGVNNEQFF.